This T cell receptor beta chain was found in a study of tumor and adjacent non-tumor tissue in lung cancer. Study background: Patients comprised over 9 adenocarcinoma, a couple of squamous cell carcinoma and 1 small cell lung cancer. Samples averaged roughly 4 million productive TCRbeta reads each. Study-level points and caveats: Tumor repertoires had a smaller top 100 clone share than normal lung.

The CDR3 is 16 amino acids. V gave up 4 bases and J gave up 1 base; unmatched junction bases: 8. Germline loops: CDR1 MGHRA, CDR2 YSYEKL. A remark on this clonotype: Its antigen is not known. In this CDR3 the conserved last residue, phenylalanine or tryptophan, is missing, so a read error is likely.

TCRbeta libraries were built with three rounds of nested PCR, modified from ARM-PCR. Each CDR3 protein gets one entry after TCRdb re-called the multiplex PCR reads with MiXCR. The table has about 110,000 distinct CDR3 sequences, about 65% seen once. RNA was extracted from bulk tissue without any cell sorting. Distant lung tissue was collected more than 3 cm away from the tumor edge. The genes are TRBV4-1 and TRBJ2-3, with 7 bases aligning to TRBD2. The sample taken for sequencing was distant non-tumor lung tissue. The receptor was derived from a man in his sixties with non-small cell lung cancer. Written as DNA, the CDR3 is TGCGCCAGCAGCCGAGGGACCAGCGGGGGCACAGATACGCAGTATTTG. This sequence encodes CASSRGTSGGTDTQYL.